This T cell receptor beta chain appears in the sequencing data of a study of a mutant IDH1 vaccine in newly diagnosed glioma. Looking at the study overall: Males made up about 60% and females about 38% of treated patients, whose mean age was roughly 40 years.

Time point here: baseline, week 1 (first vaccination visit). The treatment here: pre-vaccination baseline after standard-of-care therapy. Diagnosis in the donors showed new WHO grade 3 or 4 astrocytomas that were IDH1-mutant and ATRX-lost. Regarding the study as a whole: Among all patients, vaccine-induced immune responses occurred in around 95%.

Comment on this clone: Its cognate antigen is unknown.

Sequencing used immunoSEQ multiplex PCR; TCRdb keeps in-frame clones, though not all of them. The sample carries around 26,000 clones, roughly 93% recorded once. The sample in question was PBMCs, obtained from a glioma patient treated with radiotherapy, temozolomide or both. This TCR derives from a man in his forties with glioma.

CDR3 DNA: TGCGCCAGCAGCTTGGCTCGAACGACTAGCGGGAGGGCCACAGATACGCAGTATTTT. It translates to CASSLARTTSGRATDTQYF. J is TRBJ2-3 and V is TRBV5-1, with 14 nucleotides matching TRBD2. Trimming took 0 bases from V and 2 from J; bases not matched to a gene: 8. CDR1 is SGHRS and CDR2 is YFSETQ in the germline V gene. The CDR3 extends over 19 amino acids.